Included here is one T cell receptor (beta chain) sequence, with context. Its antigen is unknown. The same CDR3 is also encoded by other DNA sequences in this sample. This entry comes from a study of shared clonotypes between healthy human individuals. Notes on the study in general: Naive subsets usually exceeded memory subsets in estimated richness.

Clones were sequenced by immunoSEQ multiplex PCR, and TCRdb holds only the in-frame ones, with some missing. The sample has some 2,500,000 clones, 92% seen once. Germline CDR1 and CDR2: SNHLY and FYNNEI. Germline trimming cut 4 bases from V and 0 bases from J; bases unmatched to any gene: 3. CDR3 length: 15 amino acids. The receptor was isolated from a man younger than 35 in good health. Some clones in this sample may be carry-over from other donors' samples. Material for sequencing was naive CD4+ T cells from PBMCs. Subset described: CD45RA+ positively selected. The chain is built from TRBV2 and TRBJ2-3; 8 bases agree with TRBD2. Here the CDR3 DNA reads TGTGCCAGCAGTGTTAGCGGGACGAGCACAGATACGCAGTATTTT. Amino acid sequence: CASSVSGTSTDTQYF.